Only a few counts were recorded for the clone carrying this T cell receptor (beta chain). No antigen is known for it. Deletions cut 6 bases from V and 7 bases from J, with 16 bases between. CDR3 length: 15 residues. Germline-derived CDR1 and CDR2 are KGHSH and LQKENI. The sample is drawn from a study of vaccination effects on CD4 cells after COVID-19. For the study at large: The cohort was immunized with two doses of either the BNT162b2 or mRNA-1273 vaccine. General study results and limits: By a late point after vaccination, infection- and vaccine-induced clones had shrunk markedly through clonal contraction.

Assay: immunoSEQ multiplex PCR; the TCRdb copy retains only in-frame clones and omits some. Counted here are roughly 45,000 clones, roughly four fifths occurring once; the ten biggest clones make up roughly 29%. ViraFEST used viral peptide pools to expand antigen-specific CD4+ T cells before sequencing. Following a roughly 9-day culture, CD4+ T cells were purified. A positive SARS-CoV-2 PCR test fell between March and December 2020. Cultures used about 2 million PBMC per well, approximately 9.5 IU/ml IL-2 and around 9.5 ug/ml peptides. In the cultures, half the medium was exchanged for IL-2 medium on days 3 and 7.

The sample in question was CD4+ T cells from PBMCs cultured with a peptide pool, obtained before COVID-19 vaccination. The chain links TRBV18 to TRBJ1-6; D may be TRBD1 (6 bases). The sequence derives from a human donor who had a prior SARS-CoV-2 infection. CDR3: CASSPVGGQNSPLHF. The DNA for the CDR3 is TGTGCCAGCTCCCCGGTGGGGGGGCAGAATTCACCCCTCCACTTT.